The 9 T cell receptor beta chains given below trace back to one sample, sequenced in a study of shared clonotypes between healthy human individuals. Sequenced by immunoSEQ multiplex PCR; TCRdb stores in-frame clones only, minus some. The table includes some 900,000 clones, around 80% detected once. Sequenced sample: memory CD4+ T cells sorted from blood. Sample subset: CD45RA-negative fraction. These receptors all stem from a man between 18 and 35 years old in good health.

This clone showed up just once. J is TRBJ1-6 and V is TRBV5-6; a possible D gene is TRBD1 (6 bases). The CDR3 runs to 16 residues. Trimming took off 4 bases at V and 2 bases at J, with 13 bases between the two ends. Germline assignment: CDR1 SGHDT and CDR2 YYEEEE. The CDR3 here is CASSETGFAYNSPLHF. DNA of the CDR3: TGTGCCAGCAGCGAGACAGGTTTCGCCTATAATTCACCCCTCCACTTT.

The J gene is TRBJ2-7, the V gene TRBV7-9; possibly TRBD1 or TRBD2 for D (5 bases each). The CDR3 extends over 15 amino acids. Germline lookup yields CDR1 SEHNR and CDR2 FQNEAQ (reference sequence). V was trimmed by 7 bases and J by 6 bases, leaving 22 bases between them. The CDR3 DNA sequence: TGTGCCAGCAACCCGACTAACCGACAGCTGAGCGAGCAGTACTTC. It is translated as CASNPTNRQLSEQYF.

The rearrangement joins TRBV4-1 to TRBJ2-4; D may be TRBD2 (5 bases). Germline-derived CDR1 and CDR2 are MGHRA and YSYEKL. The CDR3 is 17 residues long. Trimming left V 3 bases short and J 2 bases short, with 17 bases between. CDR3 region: CASSQVRGEGPKNIQYF. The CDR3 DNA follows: TGCGCCAGCAGCCAGGTCCGGGGTGAAGGGCCCAAAAACATTCAGTACTTC.

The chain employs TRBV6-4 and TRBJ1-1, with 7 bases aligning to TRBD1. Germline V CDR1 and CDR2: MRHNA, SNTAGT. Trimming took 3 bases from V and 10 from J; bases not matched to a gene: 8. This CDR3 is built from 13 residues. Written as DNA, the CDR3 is TGTGCCAGCAGTGAGGCAGGGGGAGTCGGAGCTTTCTTT. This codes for CASSEAGGVGAFF.

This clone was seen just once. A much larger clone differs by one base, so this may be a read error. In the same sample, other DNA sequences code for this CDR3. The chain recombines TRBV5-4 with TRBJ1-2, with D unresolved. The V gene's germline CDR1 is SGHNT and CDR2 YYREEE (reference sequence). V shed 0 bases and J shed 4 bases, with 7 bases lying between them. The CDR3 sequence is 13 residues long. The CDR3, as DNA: TGTGCCAGCAGCTTGGCCGCGGGCTATGGCTACACCTTC. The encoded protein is CASSLAAGYGYTF. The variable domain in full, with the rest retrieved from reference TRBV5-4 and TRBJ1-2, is ETGVTQSPTHLIKTRGQQVTLRCSSQSGHNTVSWYQQALGQGPQFIFQYYREEENGRGNFPPRFSGLQFPNYSSELNVNALELDDSALYLCASSLAAGYGYTFGSGTRLTVV.

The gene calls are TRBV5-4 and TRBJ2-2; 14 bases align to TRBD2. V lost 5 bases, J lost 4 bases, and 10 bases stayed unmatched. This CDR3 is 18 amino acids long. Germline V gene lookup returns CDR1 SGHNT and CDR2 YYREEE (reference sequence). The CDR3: CASRAGTSGGWGTGELFF. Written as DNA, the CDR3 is TGTGCCAGCAGGGCCGGGACTAGCGGGGGATGGGGCACCGGGGAGCTGTTTTTT.

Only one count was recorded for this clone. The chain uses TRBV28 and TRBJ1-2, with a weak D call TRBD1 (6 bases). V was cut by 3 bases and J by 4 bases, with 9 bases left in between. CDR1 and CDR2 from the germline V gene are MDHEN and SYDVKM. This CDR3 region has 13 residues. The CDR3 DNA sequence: TGTGCCAGCAGTTTGGAGGGGGGCTATGGCTACACCTTC. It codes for CASSLEGGYGYTF.

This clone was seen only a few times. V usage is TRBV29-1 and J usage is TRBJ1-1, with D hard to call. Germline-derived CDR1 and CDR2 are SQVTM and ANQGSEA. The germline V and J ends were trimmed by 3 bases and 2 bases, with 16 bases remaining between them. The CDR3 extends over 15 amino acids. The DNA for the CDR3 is TGCAGCGTTGAGATTACGGGTAGGCCCAACACTGAAGCTTTCTTT. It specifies CSVEITGRPNTEAFF.

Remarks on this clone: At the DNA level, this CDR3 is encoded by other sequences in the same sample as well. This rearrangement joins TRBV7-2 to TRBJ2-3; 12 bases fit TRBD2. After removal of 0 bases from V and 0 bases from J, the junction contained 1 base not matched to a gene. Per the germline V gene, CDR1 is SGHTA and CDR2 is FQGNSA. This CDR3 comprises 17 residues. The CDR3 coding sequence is TGTGCCAGCAGCTTAGCGGGGACTAGCGGGAGCACAGATACGCAGTATTTT. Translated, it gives CASSLAGTSGSTDTQYF.